This entry lists 14 T cell receptor beta chains sequenced from one sample in a study of PD-L1 blockade in urothelial cancer. The method was immunoSEQ multiplex PCR; TCRdb's version includes in-frame clones alone and lacks a portion of them. The top ten hold roughly 2% of the sample, which has about 95,000 clones, roughly 91% seen once. The time point is: pretreatment peripheral blood. The specimen comprised PBMCs, sampled around atezolizumab (anti-PD-L1) treatment. The receptors here all came from a man in his fifties or sixties with urothelial cancer.

V and J are TRBV18 and TRBJ2-1; perhaps TRBD2 as D (6 bases). The germline V and J ends were trimmed by 2 bases and 2 bases, with 13 bases remaining between them. This CDR3 is 16 amino acids long. The germline V gene encodes CDR1 KGHSH and CDR2 LQKENI. The CDR3, as DNA: TGTGCCAGCTCACCAAATAGCGGCCCGCCCTACAATGAGCAGTTCTTC. This sequence encodes CASSPNSGPPYNEQFF.

The genes are TRBV28 and TRBJ2-2, with no clear D. Between the trimmed V and J ends, which lost 6 bases and 4 bases, there was a span of 9 bases. This CDR3 has 13 amino acids. Germline V gives CDR1 MDHEN, CDR2 SYDVKM. CDR3 in DNA: TGTGCCAGCAGCCTCGTCTCCACCGGGGAGCTGTTTTTT. This encodes CASSLVSTGELFF.

The genes are TRBV5-4 and TRBJ2-6; 7 nucleotides line up with TRBD1. The J segment lost 4 bases and the V segment lost 4 bases, leaving 8 bases of the junction unmatched. CDR3 length equals 16 residues. Germline CDR1 reads SGHNT; CDR2 reads YYREEE (reference sequence). CDR3 in amino acids: CASSPETGRGANVLTF. The CDR3 DNA sequence: TGTGCCAGCAGCCCGGAGACAGGGCGGGGGGCCAACGTCCTGACTTTC.

The chain recombines TRBV19 with TRBJ2-1; 8 bases fit TRBD2. V dropped 6 bases and J dropped 9; count of bases not matched to a gene: 7. This CDR3 comprises 13 residues. Germline CDR1 reads LNHDA; CDR2 reads SQIVND (reference sequence). CDR3 sequence (DNA): TGTGCCAGTAGCACGGGAGGGCAGGGTGAGCAGTTCTTC. Amino acids: CASSTGGQGEQFF.

The chain links TRBV5-1 to TRBJ2-7; TRBD1 matches at 7 bases. Unmatched junction bases numbered 6, after V lost 3 bases and J lost 0 bases. Germline V gene sequence: CDR1 SGHRS, CDR2 YFSETQ. The CDR3 contains 15 residues. The CDR3 is CASSSDRTSSYEQYF. DNA of the CDR3: TGCGCCAGCAGCTCGGACAGGACGAGCTCCTACGAGCAGTACTTC.

This sequence joins TRBV5-6 and TRBJ1-6; unclear D gene. The V gene's germline CDR1 is SGHDT and CDR2 YYEEEE. Trimming removed 1 base from V and 7 bases from J, with 6 bases in between. The CDR3 runs to 13 residues. CDR3 in amino acids: CASSLSGNSPLHF. DNA for the CDR3: TGTGCCAGCAGCTTGTCAGGAAATTCACCCCTCCACTTT. Variable domain in full (rest from reference TRBV5-6 and TRBJ1-6): DAGVTQSPTHLIKTRGQQVTLRCSPKSGHDTVSWYQQALGQGPQFIFQYYEEEERQRGNFPDRFSGHQFPNYSSELNVNALLLGDSALYLCASSLSGNSPLHFGNGTRLTVT.

The chain is built from TRBV7-2 and TRBJ1-5; D not resolved. Trimming took 0 bases from V and 3 from J, leaving 12 bases between them. Germline V CDR1 and CDR2: SGHTA, FQGNSA. The CDR3 covers 16 residues. In DNA, the CDR3 is TGTGCCAGCAGCTTAGCCCAACTCGGGTCCAATCAGCCCCAGCATTTT. Translation: CASSLAQLGSNQPQHF.

The table lists this clone with a few counts. The chain is built from TRBV11-1 and TRBJ2-7, with D possibly being TRBD1 (7 bases). V dropped 5 bases and J dropped 3 bases, with 11 bases sitting between them. CDR3 length: 13 residues. Germline CDR1 SGHAT, CDR2 FQDESV (reference sequence). The CDR3 DNA follows: TGTGCCAGCAGCGCGGGACAGAACTACGAGCAGTACTTC. This codes for CASSAGQNYEQYF.

V usage is TRBV19 and J usage is TRBJ1-5; D remains ambiguous. V was shortened by 2 bases and J by 4 bases, with 12 bases between the two germline ends. CDR3 length: 15 amino acids. Per the germline V gene, CDR1 is LNHDA and CDR2 is SQIVND (reference sequence). The CDR3 DNA is TGTGCCAGTAGTATAAGGGCCGGGAGAAATCAGCCCCAGCATTTT. Translating gives CASSIRAGRNQPQHF. The entire variable domain, with the rest obtained from reference TRBV19 and TRBJ1-5, is as follows: DGGITQSPKYLFRKEGQNVTLSCEQNLNHDAMYWYRQDPGQGLRLIYYSQIVNDFQKGDIAEGYSVSREKKESFPLTVTSAQKNPTAFYLCASSIRAGRNQPQHFGDGTRLSIL.

The chain joins TRBV6-5 to TRBJ2-7; 9 bases match TRBD2. CDR3 length equals 15 residues. The V gene end was trimmed by 5 bases and the J gene end by 0 bases; junction bases not matched to a gene: 5. Germline V gene sequence: CDR1 MNHEY, CDR2 SVGAGI. The CDR3 DNA reads as TGTGCCAGCAGTCGATTTAGCGGGAGCTCCTACGAGCAGTACTTC. Translated: CASSRFSGSSYEQYF.

The rearrangement uses TRBV5-1 and TRBJ1-2; 9 nucleotides agree with TRBD1. Germline lookup yields CDR1 SGHRS and CDR2 YFSETQ. The CDR3 runs to 17 residues. The junction had 15 bases not matched to a gene; V was cut back by 3 bases and J by 6 bases. CDR3 in DNA: TGCGCCAGCAGCTCGGACATATTAGGACAGGGGCGCCATGGCTACACCTTC. Translation gives CASSSDILGQGRHGYTF.

This clone was recorded a few times. The chain combines TRBV11-2 with TRBJ1-1; no definite D call. This CDR3 region has 14 residues. V dropped 3 bases and J dropped 1 base, with 9 bases sitting between them. The germline gives CDR1 SGHAT, CDR2 FQNNGV. CDR3 region: CASSFPTANTEAFF. Here the CDR3 DNA reads TGTGCCAGCAGCTTCCCAACAGCGAACACTGAAGCTTTCTTT.

The chain links TRBV27 to TRBJ2-5, with 7 nucleotides matching TRBD1. Germline CDR1 is MNHEY and CDR2 is SMNVEV (reference sequence). CDR3 length: 15 residues. V gave up 3 bases and J gave up 4 bases; unmatched junction bases: 8. In nucleotides, the CDR3 is TGTGCCAGCAGTTTGGAAGGGGGCAGGCGAGAGACCCAGTACTTC. It specifies CASSLEGGRRETQYF.

V is TRBV18 and J is TRBJ1-3; D possibly corresponds to TRBD1 (6 bases). This CDR3 has 17 amino acids. Germline V gives CDR1 KGHSH, CDR2 LQKENI. The V gene lost 1 base and the J gene lost 0 bases, with 13 bases spanning the gap. The CDR3 region has the DNA TGTGCCAGCTCACCACGGGGACATTCGAGCTCTGGAAACACCATATATTTT. Translated: CASSPRGHSSSGNTIYF.